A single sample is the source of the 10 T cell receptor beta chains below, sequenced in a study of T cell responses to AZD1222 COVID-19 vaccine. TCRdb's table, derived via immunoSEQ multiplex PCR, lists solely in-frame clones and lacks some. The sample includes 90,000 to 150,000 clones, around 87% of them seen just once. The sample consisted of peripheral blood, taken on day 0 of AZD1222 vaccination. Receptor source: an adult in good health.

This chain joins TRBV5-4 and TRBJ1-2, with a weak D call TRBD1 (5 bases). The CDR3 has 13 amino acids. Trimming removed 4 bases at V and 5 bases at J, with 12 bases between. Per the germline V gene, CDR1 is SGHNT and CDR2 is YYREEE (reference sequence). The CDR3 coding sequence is TGTGCCAGCAGCCCCGGGACGGTTTATGGCTACACCTTC. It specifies CASSPGTVYGYTF.

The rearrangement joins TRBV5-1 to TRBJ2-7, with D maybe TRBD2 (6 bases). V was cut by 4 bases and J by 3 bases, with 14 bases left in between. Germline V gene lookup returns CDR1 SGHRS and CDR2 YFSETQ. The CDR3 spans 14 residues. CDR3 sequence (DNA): TGCGCCAGCAGCAGGACGGGGGACGGCTACGAGCAGTACTTC. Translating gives CASSRTGDGYEQYF.

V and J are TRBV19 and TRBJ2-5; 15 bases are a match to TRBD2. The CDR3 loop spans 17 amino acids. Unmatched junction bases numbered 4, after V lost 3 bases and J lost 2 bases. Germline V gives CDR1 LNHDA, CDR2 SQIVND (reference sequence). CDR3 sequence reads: CASSIRGLAGGQETQYF. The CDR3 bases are TGTGCCAGTAGTATTAGGGGACTAGCGGGGGGTCAAGAGACCCAGTACTTC.

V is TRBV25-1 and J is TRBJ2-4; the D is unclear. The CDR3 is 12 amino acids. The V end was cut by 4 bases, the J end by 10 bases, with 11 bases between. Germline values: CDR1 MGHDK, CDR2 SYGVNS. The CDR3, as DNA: TGTGCCAGCAGTGCGCCCGTAGGGATTCAGTACTTC. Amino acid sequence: CASSAPVGIQYF.

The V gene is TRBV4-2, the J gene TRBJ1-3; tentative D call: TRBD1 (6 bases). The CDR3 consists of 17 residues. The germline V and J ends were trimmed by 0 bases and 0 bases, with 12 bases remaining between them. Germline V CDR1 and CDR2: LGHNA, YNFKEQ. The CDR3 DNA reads TGTGCCAGCAGCCAAGACCCCGGGACACTCTCTGGAAACACCATATATTTT. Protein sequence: CASSQDPGTLSGNTIYF.

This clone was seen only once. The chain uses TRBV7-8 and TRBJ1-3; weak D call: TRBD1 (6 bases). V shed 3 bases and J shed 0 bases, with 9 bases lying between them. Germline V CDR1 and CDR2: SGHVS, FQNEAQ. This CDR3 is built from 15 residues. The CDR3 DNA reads TGTGCCAGCAGCTTCACAGGGAACTCTGGAAACACCATATATTTT. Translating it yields CASSFTGNSGNTIYF.

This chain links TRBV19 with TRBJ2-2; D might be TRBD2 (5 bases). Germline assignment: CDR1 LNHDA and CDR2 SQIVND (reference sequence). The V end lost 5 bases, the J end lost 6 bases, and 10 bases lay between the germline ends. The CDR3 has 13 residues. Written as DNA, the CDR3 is TGTGCCAGTAGTCCAGTACTAGCCGGGGAGCTGTTTTTT. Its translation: CASSPVLAGELFF.

This CDR3 reads CASNRDIGYEQYF. CDR3 in DNA: TGTGCCAGCAACCGGGACATCGGATACGAGCAGTACTTC. This sequence joins TRBV2 and TRBJ2-7, with TRBD1 as a possible D gene (6 bases). Germline CDR1 and CDR2: SNHLY and FYNNEI. The CDR3 spans 13 residues. V lost 7 bases, J lost 4 bases, and 14 bases lay in between. Supplemented by reference TRBV2 and TRBJ2-7, the full variable domain reads EPEVTQTPSHQVTQMGQEVILRCVPISNHLYFYWYRQILGQKVEFLVSFYNNEISEKSEIFDDQFSVERPDGSNFTLKIRSTKLEDSAMYFCASNRDIGYEQYFGPGTRLTVT.

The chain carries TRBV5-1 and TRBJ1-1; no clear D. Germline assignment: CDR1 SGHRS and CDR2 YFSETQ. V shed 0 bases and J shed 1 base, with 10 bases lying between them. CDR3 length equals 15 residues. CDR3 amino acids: CASSLEGFGNTEAFF. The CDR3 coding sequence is TGCGCCAGCAGCTTGGAGGGCTTCGGGAACACTGAAGCTTTCTTT.

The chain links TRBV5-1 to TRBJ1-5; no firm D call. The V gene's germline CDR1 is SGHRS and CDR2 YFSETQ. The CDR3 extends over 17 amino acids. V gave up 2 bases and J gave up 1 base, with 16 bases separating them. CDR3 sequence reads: CASSLLPGRLSNQPQHF. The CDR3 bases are TGCGCCAGCAGCTTACTTCCCGGGCGCTTAAGCAATCAGCCCCAGCATTTT.